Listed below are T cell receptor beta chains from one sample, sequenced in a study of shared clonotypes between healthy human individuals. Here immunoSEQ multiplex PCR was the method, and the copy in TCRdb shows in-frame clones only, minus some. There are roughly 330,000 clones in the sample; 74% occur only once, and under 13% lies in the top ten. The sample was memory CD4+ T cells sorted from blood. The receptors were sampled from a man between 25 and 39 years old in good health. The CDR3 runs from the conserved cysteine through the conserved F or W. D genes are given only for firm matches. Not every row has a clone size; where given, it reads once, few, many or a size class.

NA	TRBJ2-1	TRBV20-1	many	TGCAGTGCGCTAAGGGGCCAGTATCAGTTCTTC	CSALRGQYQFF
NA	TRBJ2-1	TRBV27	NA	TGTGCCAGCAGTGAGGACAAGCATGAGCAGTTCTTC	CASSEDKHEQFF
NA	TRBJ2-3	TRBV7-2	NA	TGTGCCAGCAGCCCTGAAACGAAATCAGATACGCAGTATTTT	CASSPETKSDTQYF
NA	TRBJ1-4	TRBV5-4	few	TGTGCCAGCAGCGACCGGGATGAAAAACTGTTTTTT	CASSDRDEKLFF
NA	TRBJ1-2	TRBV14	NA	TGTGCCAGCAGCCGAGGACCGAGCTATGGCTACACCTTC	CASSRGPSYGYTF
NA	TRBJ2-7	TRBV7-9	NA	TGTGCCAGCAGCTTAATGACGGGGGCCTACGAGCAGTACTTC	CASSLMTGAYEQYF
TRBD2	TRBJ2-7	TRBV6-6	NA	TGTGCCAGTAGGACTAGTCGTAATGAGCAGTACTTC	CASRTSRNEQYF
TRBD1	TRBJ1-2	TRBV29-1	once	TGCAGCGTTGAAGCAAAGACAGGGACCATCTTTTTC	CSVEAKTGTIFF
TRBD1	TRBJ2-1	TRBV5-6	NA	TGTGCCAGCAGCACGGACAGGGGGCTCCGTTACAATGAGCAGTTCTTC	CASSTDRGLRYNEQFF
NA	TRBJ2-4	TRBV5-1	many	TGCGCCAGCAGCTTGGAGATGATGGTTGACATTCAGTACTTC	CASSLEMMVDIQYF
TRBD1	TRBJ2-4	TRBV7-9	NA	TGTGCCAGCAGTGGCGAGGGACAGGAACTAGCCAAAAACATTCAGTACTTC	CASSGEGQELAKNIQYF
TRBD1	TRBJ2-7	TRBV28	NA	TGTGCCAGCAGTCTGCCAGGACAGGCGATGGGCGAGCAGTACTTC	CASSLPGQAMGEQYF
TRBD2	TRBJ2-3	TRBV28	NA	TGTGCCAGCAGTCCGGGGGGGGTCGCGGATACGCAGTATTTT	CASSPGGVADTQYF
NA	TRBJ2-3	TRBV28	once	TGTGCCAGCAGTCCCCCGGGACACCTCATCACAGATACGCAGTATTTT	CASSPPGHLITDTQYF
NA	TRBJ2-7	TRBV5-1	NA	TGCGCCAGCAGCATCGAGGAATCCAGGGGCTCCTACGAGCAGTACTTC	CASSIEESRGSYEQYF
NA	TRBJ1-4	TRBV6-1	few	TGTGCCGGAGGACAGTTAAATGAAAAACTGTTTTTT	CAGGQLNEKLFF
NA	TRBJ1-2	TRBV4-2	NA	TGTGCCAGCAGCCAACCCCGTGAGGCGCGGAGGAGCTATGGCTACACCTTC	CASSQPREARRSYGYTF
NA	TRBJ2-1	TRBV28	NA	TGTGCCAGCAGGCTGAGCTCCTACAATGAGCAGTTCTTC	CASRLSSYNEQFF
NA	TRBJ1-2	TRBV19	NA	TGTGCCAGTAGTATGCGGCAGGTCTATGGCTACACCTTC	CASSMRQVYGYTF
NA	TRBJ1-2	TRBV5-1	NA	TGCGCCAGCAGCTTTAGACGCTATGGCTACACCTTC	CASSFRRYGYTF
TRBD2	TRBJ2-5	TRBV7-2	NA	TGTGCCAGCAGCTTCGGGACTAGCGAGGAGACCCAGTACTTC	CASSFGTSEETQYF